The source of this T cell receptor (beta chain) is a study of T cells in tumors after PD-1 blockade. Background on the study: Patients had no prior checkpoint blockade, systemic immunosuppressants, or anti-cancer therapy within 4 weeks. During anti-PD-1 treatment, some patients continued daily vismodegib 150 mg. Findings and limits, study-wide: Peripheral recruitment is suggested, as some novel exhausted tumor clones were in pre-treatment blood.

In regard to this clone: What it binds is not known.

The repertoire was sequenced with immunoSEQ multiplex PCR; TCRdb's copy has only in-frame clones and lacks some. This sample carries 35,000 or so clones, around four fifths of them seen once, and the ten largest clones take 38%. The length of the CDR3 is 13 residues. J gave up 7 bases and V 2 bases, and 4 bases lay outside the gene matches. CDR1 is ENHRY, CDR2 SYGVKD, per germline. This sequence originates from a human donor with basal cell carcinoma. The material sequenced was PBMCs, taken before anti-PD-1 treatment. The genes are TRBV10-3 and TRBJ1-1; 7 positions agree with TRBD1. DNA for the CDR3: TGTGCCATCAGTGAGGGGACAGCATTTGAAGCTTTCTTT. Protein product: CAISEGTAFEAFF.